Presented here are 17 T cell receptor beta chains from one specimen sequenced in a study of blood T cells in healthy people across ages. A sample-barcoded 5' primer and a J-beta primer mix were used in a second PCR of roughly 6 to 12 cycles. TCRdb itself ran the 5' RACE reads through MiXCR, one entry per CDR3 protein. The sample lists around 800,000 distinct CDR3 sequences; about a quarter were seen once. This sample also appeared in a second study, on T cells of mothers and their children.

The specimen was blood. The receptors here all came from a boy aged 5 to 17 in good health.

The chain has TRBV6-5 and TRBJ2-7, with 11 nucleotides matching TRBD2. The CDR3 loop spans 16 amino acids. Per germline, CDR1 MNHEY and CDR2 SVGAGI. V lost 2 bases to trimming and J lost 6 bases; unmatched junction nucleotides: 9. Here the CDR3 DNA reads TGTGCCAGCAGTTACACTATAGCGGGGGGGCCGCTCGAGCAGTACTTC. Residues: CASSYTIAGGPLEQYF.

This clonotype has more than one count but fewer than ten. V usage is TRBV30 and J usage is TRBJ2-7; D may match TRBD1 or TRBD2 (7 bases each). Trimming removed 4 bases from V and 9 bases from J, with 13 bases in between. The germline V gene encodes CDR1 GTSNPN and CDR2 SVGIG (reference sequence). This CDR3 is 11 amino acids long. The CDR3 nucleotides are TGTGCCTGGACCTCAGGGGGGGCGCAGTACTTC. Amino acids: CAWTSGGAQYF.

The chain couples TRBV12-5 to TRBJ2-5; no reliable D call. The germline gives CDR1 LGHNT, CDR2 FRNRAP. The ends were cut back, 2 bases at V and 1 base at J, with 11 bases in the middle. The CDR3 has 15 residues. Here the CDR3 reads CASGLTAIPQETQYF. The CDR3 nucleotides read TGTGCTAGTGGTTTGACAGCGATTCCCCAAGAGACCCAGTACTTC.

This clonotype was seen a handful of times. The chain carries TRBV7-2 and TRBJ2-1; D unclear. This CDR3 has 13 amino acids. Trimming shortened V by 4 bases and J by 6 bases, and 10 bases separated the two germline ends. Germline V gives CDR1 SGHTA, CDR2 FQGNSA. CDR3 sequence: CASSSPDLNEQFF. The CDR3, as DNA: TGTGCCAGCAGCTCGCCCGATCTCAATGAGCAGTTCTTC.

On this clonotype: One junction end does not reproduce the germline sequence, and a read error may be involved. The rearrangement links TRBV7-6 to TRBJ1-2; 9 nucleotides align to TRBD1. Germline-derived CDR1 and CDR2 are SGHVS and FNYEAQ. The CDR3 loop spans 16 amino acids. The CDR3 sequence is CASSFQAGTGNDGYPF. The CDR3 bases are TGTGCCAGCAGCTTCCAGGCCGGGACAGGGAATGATGGCTACCCCTTC.

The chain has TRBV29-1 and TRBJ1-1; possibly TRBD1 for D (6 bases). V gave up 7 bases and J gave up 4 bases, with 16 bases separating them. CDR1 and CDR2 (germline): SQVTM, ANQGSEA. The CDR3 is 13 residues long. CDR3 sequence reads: CSGRQVSSTEAFF. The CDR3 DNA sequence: TGCAGCGGACGACAGGTTAGCTCCACTGAAGCTTTCTTT.

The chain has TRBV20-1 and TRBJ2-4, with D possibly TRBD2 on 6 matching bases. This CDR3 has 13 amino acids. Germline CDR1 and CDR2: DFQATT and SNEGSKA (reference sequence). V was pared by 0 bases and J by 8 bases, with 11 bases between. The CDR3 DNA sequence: TGCAGTGCTAGAGATTCAGGGACTGACATTCAGTACTTC. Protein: CSARDSGTDIQYF.

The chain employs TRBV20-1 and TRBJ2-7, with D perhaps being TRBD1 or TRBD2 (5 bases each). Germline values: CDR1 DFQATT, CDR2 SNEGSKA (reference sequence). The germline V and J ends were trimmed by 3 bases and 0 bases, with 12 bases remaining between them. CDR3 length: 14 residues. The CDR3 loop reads CSASGGSLSYEQYF. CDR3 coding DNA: TGCAGTGCTAGTGGGGGTTCTCTCTCCTACGAGCAGTACTTC.

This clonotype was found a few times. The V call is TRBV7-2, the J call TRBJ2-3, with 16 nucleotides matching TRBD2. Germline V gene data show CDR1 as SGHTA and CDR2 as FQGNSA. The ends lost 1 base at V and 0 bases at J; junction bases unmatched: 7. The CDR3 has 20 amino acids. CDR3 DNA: TGTGCCAGCAGCTTAGGACCGGGACTAGCGGGGGGGCAGAGCACAGATACGCAGTATTTT. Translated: CASSLGPGLAGGQSTDTQYF. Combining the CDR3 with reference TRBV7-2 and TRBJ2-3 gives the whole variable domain GAGVSQSPSNKVTEKGKDVELRCDPISGHTALYWYRQSLGQGLEFLIYFQGNSAPDKSGLPSDRFSAERTGGSVSTLTIQRTQQEDSAVYLCASSLGPGLAGGQSTDTQYFGPGTRLTVL.

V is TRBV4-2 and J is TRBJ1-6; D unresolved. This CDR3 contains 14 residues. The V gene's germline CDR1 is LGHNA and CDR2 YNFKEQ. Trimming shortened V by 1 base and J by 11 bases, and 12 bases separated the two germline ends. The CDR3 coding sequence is TGTGCCAGCAGCCAAGGGTACACCGGTACACCCCTCCACTTT. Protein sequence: CASSQGYTGTPLHF.

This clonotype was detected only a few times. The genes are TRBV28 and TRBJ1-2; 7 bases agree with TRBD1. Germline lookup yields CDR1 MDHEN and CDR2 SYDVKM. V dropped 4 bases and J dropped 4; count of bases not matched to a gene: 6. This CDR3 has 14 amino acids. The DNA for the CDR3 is TGTGCCAGCAGTTCGACAGGGAGGGGCTATGGCTACACCTTC. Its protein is CASSSTGRGYGYTF.

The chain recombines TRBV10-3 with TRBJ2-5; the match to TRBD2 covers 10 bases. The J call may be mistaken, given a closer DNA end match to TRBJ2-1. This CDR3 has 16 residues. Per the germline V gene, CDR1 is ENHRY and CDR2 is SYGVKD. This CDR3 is CAISTDSSGGAGEQFF. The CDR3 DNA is TGTGCCATCAGTACCGACTCCAGCGGGGGGGCGGGTGAGCAGTTCTTC.

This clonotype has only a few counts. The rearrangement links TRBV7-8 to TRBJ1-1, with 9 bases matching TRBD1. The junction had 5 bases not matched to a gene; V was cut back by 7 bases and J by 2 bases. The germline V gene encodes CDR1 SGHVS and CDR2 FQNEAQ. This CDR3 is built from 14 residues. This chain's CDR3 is CASNPTGGNTEAFF. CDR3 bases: TGTGCCAGCAACCCCACAGGGGGCAACACTGAAGCTTTCTTT. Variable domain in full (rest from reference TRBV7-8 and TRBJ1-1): GAGVSQSPRYKVAKRGQDVALRCDPISGHVSLFWYQQALGQGPEFLTYFQNEAQLDKSGLPSDRFFAERPEGSVSTLKIQRTQQEDSAVYLCASNPTGGNTEAFFGQGTRLTVV.

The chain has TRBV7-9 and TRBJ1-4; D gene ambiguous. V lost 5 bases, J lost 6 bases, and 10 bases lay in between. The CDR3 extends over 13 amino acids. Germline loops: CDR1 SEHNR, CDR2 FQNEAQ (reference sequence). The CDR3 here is CASSPREYEKLFF. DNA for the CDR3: TGTGCCAGCAGCCCCCGGGAGTATGAAAAACTGTTTTTT.

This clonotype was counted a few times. CDR3 loop: CASINTYGETQYF. In DNA, the CDR3 is TGTGCCAGCATCAACACTTACGGAGAGACCCAGTACTTC. The J gene is TRBJ2-5, the V gene TRBV2; D not certain. Trimming took 7 bases from V and 4 from J, leaving 13 bases between them. This CDR3 contains 13 residues. In germline, CDR1 is SNHLY, CDR2 FYNNEI.

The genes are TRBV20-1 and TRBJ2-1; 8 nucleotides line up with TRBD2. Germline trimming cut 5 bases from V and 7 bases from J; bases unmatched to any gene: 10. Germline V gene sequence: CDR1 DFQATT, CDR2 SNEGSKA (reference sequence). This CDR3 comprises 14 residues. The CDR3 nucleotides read TGCAGTGCTTCCATAGCGGGGCGGTTTAATGAGCAGTTCTTC. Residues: CSASIAGRFNEQFF.

In DNA, the CDR3 is TGTGCCAGCAGCTTAGCGGGCCGACAGCCCCAGCATTTT. Amino acid sequence: CASSLAGRQPQHF. The chain is built from TRBV7-8 and TRBJ1-5, with D unresolved. The CDR3 is made up of 13 amino acids. Looked up from germline, CDR1 is SGHVS and CDR2 is FQNEAQ. Trimming took 0 bases from V and 7 from J, leaving 7 bases between them. The full variable domain, rest sourced from reference TRBV7-8 and TRBJ1-5, is GAGVSQSPRYKVAKRGQDVALRCDPISGHVSLFWYQQALGQGPEFLTYFQNEAQLDKSGLPSDRFFAERPEGSVSTLKIQRTQQEDSAVYLCASSLAGRQPQHFGDGTRLSIL.